The rows below give T cell receptor beta chains drawn from one sample of a study of blood T cells in healthy people across ages. Using its own MiXCR run on the 5' RACE reads, TCRdb lists one record per CDR3 protein. The table includes approximately 770,000 distinct CDR3 sequences, over 45% detected once. What was sequenced was blood. The receptors stem from a young man in good health. Each CDR3 is given with its conserved first and last residue. A D gene is named only where the DNA matches it firmly. Expanded clones get a size class; other rows say once, few or many, or leave the size out.

v_gene: TRBV5-1
abundance: NA
j_gene: TRBJ1-2
d_gene: TRBD1
CDR3nt: TGCGCCAGCACCTCGGCCAGGGGGCTTGGCTACACCTTC
CDR3aa: CASTSARGLGYTF

v_gene: TRBV21-1
abundance: NA
j_gene: TRBJ1-1
d_gene: NA
CDR3nt: TGTGCCAGCAGCATCCACCGAGACAGGGGTCACACTGAAGCTTTCTTT
CDR3aa: CASSIHRDRGHTEAFF

v_gene: TRBV12-5
abundance: NA
j_gene: TRBJ2-1
d_gene: TRBD2
CDR3nt: TGTGCTAGTGGCCTCGATAGCGGGAGGGCCGGGAATGAGCAGTTCTTC
CDR3aa: CASGLDSGRAGNEQFF

v_gene: TRBV25-1
abundance: NA
j_gene: TRBJ2-2
d_gene: NA
CDR3nt: TGTGCCAGCAGTGATGGTAGCGGGGAGCTGTTTTTT
CDR3aa: CASSDGSGELFF

v_gene: TRBV20-1
abundance: few
j_gene: TRBJ2-7
d_gene: TRBD1
CDR3nt: TGCAGTGCCCGAATCCGGGGACAGGGGTACGAGCAGTACTTC
CDR3aa: CSARIRGQGYEQYF

v_gene: TRBV20-1
abundance: NA
j_gene: TRBJ2-1
d_gene: TRBD2
CDR3nt: TGCAGTGCTAGAGACGCGGGGGGGCGCAATGAGCAGTTCTTC
CDR3aa: CSARDAGGRNEQFF

v_gene: TRBV20-1
abundance: few
j_gene: TRBJ2-7
d_gene: NA
CDR3nt: TGCAGTGCTAGAGAGGGCTCGGCCTACGAGCAGTACTTC
CDR3aa: CSAREGSAYEQYF

v_gene: TRBV15
abundance: few
j_gene: TRBJ2-7
d_gene: TRBD2
CDR3nt: TGTGCCACCATGGCGGGGGACGAGCAGTACTTC
CDR3aa: CATMAGDEQYF

v_gene: TRBV20-1
abundance: few
j_gene: TRBJ2-3
d_gene: TRBD2
CDR3nt: TGCAGTGCTAGAGGGGTGGGGAGCGGGGGGGCCTCAGATACGCAGTATTTT
CDR3aa: CSARGVGSGGASDTQYF

v_gene: TRBV29-1
abundance: NA
j_gene: TRBJ2-1
d_gene: NA
CDR3nt: TGCAGCGTTGAAGACCACGGGCGGAATGAGCAGTTCTTC
CDR3aa: CSVEDHGRNEQFF

v_gene: TRBV24-1
abundance: NA
j_gene: TRBJ2-1
d_gene: NA
CDR3nt: TGTGCCACCAGTGTAGCGGAATACAATGAGCAGTTCTTC
CDR3aa: CATSVAEYNEQFF

v_gene: TRBV6-5
abundance: NA
j_gene: TRBJ1-1
d_gene: NA
CDR3nt: TGTGCCACCCGGTTTAGGACGGTGGGCACTGAAGCTTTCTTT
CDR3aa: CATRFRTVGTEAFF

v_gene: TRBV5-1
abundance: NA
j_gene: TRBJ1-5
d_gene: NA
CDR3nt: TGCGCCAGCAACCAACAGGGCGGGAGCAATCAGCCCCAGCATTTT
CDR3aa: CASNQQGGSNQPQHF

v_gene: TRBV7-3
abundance: NA
j_gene: TRBJ1-5
d_gene: NA
CDR3nt: TGTGCCAGCAGCTTACCAGGGCGCCCTCCGATAGGGCCCCTCGCCAATCAGCCCCAGCATTTT
CDR3aa: CASSLPGRPPIGPLANQPQHF

v_gene: TRBV7-2
abundance: few
j_gene: TRBJ2-4
d_gene: TRBD2
CDR3nt: TGTGCCAGCAGCTCCGGGACTAGCGGGTCGGGTGCCAAAAACATTCAGTACTTC
CDR3aa: CASSSGTSGSGAKNIQYF

v_gene: TRBV5-1
abundance: many
j_gene: TRBJ2-3
d_gene: NA
CDR3nt: TGCGCCAGCAGCTTGGCCGAAGTCACAGATACGCAGTATTTT
CDR3aa: CASSLAEVTDTQYF

v_gene: TRBV12-3/TRBV12-4
abundance: few
j_gene: TRBJ2-3
d_gene: TRBD2
CDR3nt: TGTGCCAGTCGAGCGGGGAACACAGATACGCAGTATTTT
CDR3aa: CASRAGNTDTQYF

v_gene: TRBV6-4
abundance: few
j_gene: TRBJ2-5
d_gene: NA
CDR3nt: TGTGCCAGCAGTGACTCGGCCGGGCCCCAAGAGACCCAGTACTTC
CDR3aa: CASSDSAGPQETQYF

v_gene: TRBV12-3/TRBV12-4
abundance: NA
j_gene: TRBJ1-1
d_gene: NA
CDR3nt: TGTGCCAGCACCCGGTGGACTGAAGCTTTCTTT
CDR3aa: CASTRWTEAFF

v_gene: TRBV4-2
abundance: few
j_gene: TRBJ2-7
d_gene: NA
CDR3nt: TGTGCCAGCAGCCAAGATCCGGGAGTCTACGAGCAGTACTTC
CDR3aa: CASSQDPGVYEQYF

v_gene: TRBV30
abundance: NA
j_gene: TRBJ1-1
d_gene: NA
CDR3nt: TGTGCCGGTGACTTGGGGGACACTGAAGCTTTCTTT
CDR3aa: CAGDLGDTEAFF

v_gene: TRBV5-1
abundance: NA
j_gene: TRBJ2-1
d_gene: TRBD2
CDR3nt: TGCGCCAGCAGCCCATCAGCGGGGGGGACCTTTGAGCAGTTCTTC
CDR3aa: CASSPSAGGTFEQFF

v_gene: TRBV7-2
abundance: NA
j_gene: TRBJ2-7
d_gene: NA
CDR3nt: TGTGCCAGCAGGGCCGTGTCCTACGAGCAGTACTTC
CDR3aa: CASRAVSYEQYF

v_gene: TRBV3-1
abundance: few
j_gene: TRBJ2-7
d_gene: NA
CDR3nt: TGTGCCAGCAGCCAAGTTGTCATTGGCGAGCAGTACTTC
CDR3aa: CASSQVVIGEQYF

v_gene: TRBV6-5
abundance: once
j_gene: TRBJ1-2
d_gene: NA
CDR3nt: TGTGCCAGCAGTTACTTGAAGGGACCGCGTGACTACACCTTC
CDR3aa: CASSYLKGPRDYTF